This TCR beta chain was obtained from a study of response to subunit inactivated influenza vaccine. The CDR3 spans 14 residues. The ends lost 5 bases at V and 9 bases at J; junction bases unmatched: 6. The germline gives CDR1 DFQATT, CDR2 SNEGSKA (reference sequence). Using its own MiXCR run on the RT-PCR reads, TCRdb lists one record per CDR3 protein. The sample yields roughly 790,000 distinct CDR3 sequences, over 20% seen once. The chain carries TRBV20-1 and TRBJ2-1; TRBD2 aligns across 14 bases. This specimen consisted of PBMCs from blood, obtained less than 6 days after vaccination. This clonotype originated in a man aged 45 to 65 who received an inactivated influenza vaccine. The CDR3 DNA follows: TGCAGTGCTTCGGGACTAGCGGGAGTTGGTGAGCAGTTCTTC. It is translated as CSASGLAGVGEQFF.